This T cell receptor (beta chain) was recorded in a study of T cells expressing NK-cell markers. TCRdb re-analyzed the 5' RACE reads; it lists each CDR3 protein once, without DNA. This repertoire includes under 600,000 distinct CDR3 sequences. Germline assignment: CDR1 KGHDR and CDR2 SFDVKD. The CDR3 is made up of 13 amino acids. V is TRBV24-1 and J is TRBJ1-5. This sequence was found in a woman in her fifties or sixties in good health. Sequencing input: blood T cells: a sorted CD56 or NKG2C T cell subset, CD4+ or CD8+ T cells, or bulk PBMC T cells (not recorded which). CDR3 loop: CATSDLGGVTQHF.